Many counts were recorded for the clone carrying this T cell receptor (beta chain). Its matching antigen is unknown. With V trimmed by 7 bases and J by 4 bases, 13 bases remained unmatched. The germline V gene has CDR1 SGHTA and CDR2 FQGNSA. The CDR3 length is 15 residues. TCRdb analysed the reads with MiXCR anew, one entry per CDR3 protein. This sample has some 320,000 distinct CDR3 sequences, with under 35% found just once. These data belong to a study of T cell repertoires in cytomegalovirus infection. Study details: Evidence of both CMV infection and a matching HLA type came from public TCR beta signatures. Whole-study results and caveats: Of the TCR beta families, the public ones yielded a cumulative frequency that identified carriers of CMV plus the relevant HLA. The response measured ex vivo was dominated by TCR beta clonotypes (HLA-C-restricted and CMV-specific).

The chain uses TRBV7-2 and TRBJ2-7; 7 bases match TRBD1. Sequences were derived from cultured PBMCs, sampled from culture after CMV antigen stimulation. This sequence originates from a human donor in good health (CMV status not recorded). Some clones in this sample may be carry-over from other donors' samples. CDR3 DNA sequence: TGTGCCAGCACCATCTCCGGGACAGTGTTTTACGAGCAGTACTTC. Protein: CASTISGTVFYEQYF.